This TCR beta chain was recovered during a study of TIL therapy for anti-PD-1-resistant metastatic lung cancer. This clone was detected only once. This CDR3 contains 15 residues. With 3 bases removed from V and 7 bases from J, the gap between germline ends came to 18 bases. CDR1 is MGHDK and CDR2 is SYGVNS in the germline V gene. The time point: pre-treatment sample, taken before nivolumab and TIL therapy. This was the immunoSEQ v3 assay. The protocol was immunoSEQ multiplex PCR, while the TCRdb copy is restricted to in-frame clones and leaves out a portion. The sample records 35,000 to 55,000 clones, 65% to 80% being singletons.

This sample comprised blood, obtained at baseline. This sequence joins TRBV25-1 and TRBJ1-2; D not resolved. This clonotype was obtained from a man between 65 and 79 years old with non-small cell lung cancer. CDR3 bases: TGTGCCAGCAGTGACACGGGCAGAGACTTTGGTGGCTACACCTTC. Its protein is CASSDTGRDFGGYTF.